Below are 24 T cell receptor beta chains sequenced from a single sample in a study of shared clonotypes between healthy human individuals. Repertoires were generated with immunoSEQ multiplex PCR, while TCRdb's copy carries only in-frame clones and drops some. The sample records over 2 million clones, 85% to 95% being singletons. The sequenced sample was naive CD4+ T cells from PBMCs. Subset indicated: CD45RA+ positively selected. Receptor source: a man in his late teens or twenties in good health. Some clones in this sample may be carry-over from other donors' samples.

In DNA, the CDR3 is TGTGCCAGTAGTATAGAGACAGCCTATGGCTACACCTTC. As protein: CASSIETAYGYTF. V is TRBV19 and J is TRBJ1-2; a possible D gene is TRBD1 (5 bases). The CDR3 is made up of 13 amino acids. The V end was cut by 0 bases, the J end by 4 bases, with 6 bases between. The V gene's germline CDR1 is LNHDA and CDR2 SQIVND (reference sequence).

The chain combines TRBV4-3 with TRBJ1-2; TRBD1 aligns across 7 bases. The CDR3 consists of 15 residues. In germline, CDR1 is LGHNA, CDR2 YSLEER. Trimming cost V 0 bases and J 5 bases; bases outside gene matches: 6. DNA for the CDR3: TGCGCCAGCAGCCAAGATCGGGACAGCTTTTATGGCTACACCTTC. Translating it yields CASSQDRDSFYGYTF.

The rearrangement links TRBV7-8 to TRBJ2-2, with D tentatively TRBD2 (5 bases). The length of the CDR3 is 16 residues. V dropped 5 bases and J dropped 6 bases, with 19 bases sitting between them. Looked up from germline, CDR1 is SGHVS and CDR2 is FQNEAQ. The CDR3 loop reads CASSRGSYGVSGELFF. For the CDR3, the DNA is TGTGCCAGCAGCCGAGGGTCGTACGGTGTCTCCGGGGAGCTGTTTTTT.

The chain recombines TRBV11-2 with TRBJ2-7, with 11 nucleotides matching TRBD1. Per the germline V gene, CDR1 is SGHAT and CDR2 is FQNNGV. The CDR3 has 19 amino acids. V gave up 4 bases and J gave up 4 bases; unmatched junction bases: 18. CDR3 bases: TGTGCCAGCAGCTCAGCCCTCCGGGACAGGGGGAGGGGGGTGTACGAGCAGTACTTC. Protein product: CASSSALRDRGRGVYEQYF. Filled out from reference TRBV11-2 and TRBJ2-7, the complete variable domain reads EAGVAQSPRYKIIEKRQSVAFWCNPISGHATLYWYQQILGQGPKLLIQFQNNGVVDDSQLPKDRFSAERLKGVDSTLKIQPAKLEDSAVYLCASSSALRDRGRGVYEQYFGPGTRLTVT.

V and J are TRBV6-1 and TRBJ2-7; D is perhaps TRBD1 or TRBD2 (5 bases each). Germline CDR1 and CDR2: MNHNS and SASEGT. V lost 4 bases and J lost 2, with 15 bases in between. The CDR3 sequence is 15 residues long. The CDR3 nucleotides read TGTGCCAGCAGTGGGGGCTGGGACGGTCCCTACGAGCAGTACTTC. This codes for CASSGGWDGPYEQYF.

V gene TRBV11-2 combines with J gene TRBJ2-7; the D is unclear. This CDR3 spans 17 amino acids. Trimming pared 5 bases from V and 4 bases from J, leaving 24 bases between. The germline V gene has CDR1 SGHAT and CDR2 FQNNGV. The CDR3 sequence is CASSSTPALQRGYEQYF. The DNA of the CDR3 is TGTGCCAGCAGCAGCACCCCAGCCCTACAGAGAGGATACGAGCAGTACTTC.

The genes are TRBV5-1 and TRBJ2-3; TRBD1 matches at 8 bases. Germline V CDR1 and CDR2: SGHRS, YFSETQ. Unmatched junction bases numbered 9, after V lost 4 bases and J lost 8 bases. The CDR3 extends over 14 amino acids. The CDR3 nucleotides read TGCGCCAGCAGCGCACAGGGGGAAATGGGTACGCAGTATTTT. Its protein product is CASSAQGEMGTQYF.

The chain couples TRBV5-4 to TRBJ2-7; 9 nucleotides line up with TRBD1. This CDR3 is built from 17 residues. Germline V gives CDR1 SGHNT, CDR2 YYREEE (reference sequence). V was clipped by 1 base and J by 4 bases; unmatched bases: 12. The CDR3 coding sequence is TGTGCCAGCAGCTTGCCGCAGACCGGGACAGGGTATTACGAGCAGTACTTC. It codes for CASSLPQTGTGYYEQYF.

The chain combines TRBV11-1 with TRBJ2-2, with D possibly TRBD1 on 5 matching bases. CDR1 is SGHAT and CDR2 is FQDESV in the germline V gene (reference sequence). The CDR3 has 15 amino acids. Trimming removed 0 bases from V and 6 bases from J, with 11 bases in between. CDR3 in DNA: TGTGCCAGCAGCTTAGCGCTAGGGGCGGCCGGGGAGCTGTTTTTT. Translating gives CASSLALGAAGELFF.

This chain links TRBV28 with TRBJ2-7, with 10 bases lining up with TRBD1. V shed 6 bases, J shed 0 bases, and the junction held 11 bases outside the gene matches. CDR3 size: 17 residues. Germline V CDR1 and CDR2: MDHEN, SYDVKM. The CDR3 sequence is CASSLPGQGPTSYEQYF. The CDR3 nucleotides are TGTGCCAGCAGCCTACCGGGACAGGGGCCGACCTCCTACGAGCAGTACTTC.

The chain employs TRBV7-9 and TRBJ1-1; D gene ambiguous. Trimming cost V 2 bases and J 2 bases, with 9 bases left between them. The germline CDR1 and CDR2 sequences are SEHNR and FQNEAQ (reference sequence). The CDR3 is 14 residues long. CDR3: CASSLFPSNTEAFF. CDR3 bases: TGTGCCAGCAGCTTATTCCCGTCCAACACTGAAGCTTTCTTT.

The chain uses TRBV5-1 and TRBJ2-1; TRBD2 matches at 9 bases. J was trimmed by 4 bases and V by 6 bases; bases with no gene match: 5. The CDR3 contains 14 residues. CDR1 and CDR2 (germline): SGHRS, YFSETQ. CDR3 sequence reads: CASTSSGRYNEQFF. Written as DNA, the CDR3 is TGCGCCAGCACTTCGAGCGGGAGGTACAATGAGCAGTTCTTC.

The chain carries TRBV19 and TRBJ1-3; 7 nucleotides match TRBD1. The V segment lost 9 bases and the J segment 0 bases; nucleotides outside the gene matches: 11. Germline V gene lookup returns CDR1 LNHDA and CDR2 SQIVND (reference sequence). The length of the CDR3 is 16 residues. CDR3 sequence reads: CASRYRGQSSGNTIYF. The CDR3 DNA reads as TGTGCCAGCAGATACAGGGGCCAAAGCTCTGGAAACACCATATATTTT.

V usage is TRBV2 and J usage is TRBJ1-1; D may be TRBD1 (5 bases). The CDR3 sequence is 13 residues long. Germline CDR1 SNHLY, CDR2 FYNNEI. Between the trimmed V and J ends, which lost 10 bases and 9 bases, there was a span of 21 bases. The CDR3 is CATSNPPGPQAFF. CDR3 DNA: TGTGCCACATCAAATCCGCCGGGACCTCAAGCTTTCTTT.

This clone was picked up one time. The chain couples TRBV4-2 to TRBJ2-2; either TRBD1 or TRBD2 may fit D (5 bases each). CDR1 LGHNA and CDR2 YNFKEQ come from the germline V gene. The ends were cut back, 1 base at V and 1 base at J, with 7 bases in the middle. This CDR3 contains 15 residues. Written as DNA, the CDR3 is TGTGCCAGCAGCCAAGTGAGGGGGAACACCGGGGAGCTGTTTTTT. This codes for CASSQVRGNTGELFF.

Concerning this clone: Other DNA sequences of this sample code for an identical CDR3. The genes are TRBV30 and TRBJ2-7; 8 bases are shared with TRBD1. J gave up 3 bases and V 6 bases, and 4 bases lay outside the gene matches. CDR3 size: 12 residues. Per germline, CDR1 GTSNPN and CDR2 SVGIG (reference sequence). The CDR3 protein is CACGQGGYEQYF. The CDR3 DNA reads TGTGCCTGTGGACAGGGCGGCTACGAGCAGTACTTC.

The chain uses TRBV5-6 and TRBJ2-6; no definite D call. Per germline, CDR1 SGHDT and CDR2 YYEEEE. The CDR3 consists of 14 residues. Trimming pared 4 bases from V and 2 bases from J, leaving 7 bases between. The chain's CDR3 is CASSRDPGANVLTF. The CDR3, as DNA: TGTGCCAGCAGCCGAGACCCTGGGGCCAACGTCCTGACTTTC.

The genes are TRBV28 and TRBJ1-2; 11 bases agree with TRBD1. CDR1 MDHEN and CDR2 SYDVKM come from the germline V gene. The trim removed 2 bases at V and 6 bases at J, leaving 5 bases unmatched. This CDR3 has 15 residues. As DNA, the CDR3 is TGTGCCAGCAGTTTAAAGCCGGGACAGGGGGATGGCTACACCTTC. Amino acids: CASSLKPGQGDGYTF.

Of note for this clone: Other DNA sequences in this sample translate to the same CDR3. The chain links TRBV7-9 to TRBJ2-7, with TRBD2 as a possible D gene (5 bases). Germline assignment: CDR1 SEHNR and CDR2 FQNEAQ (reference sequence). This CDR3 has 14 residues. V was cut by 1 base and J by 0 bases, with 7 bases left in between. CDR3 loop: CASSLGTYSYEQYF. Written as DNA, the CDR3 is TGTGCCAGCAGCTTAGGGACTTACTCCTACGAGCAGTACTTC.

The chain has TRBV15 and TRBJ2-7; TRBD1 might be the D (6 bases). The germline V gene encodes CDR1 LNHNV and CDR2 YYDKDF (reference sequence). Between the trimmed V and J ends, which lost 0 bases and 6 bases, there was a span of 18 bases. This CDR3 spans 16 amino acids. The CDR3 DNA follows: TGTGCCACCAGCAGAGATATGACGCTCGAGGGGGTCGAGCAGTACTTC. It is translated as CATSRDMTLEGVEQYF. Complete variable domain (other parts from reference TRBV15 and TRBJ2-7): DAMVIQNPRYQVTQFGKPVTLSCSQTLNHNVMYWYQQKSSQAPKLLFHYYDKDFNNEADTPDNFQSRRPNTSFCFLDIRSPGLGDTAMYLCATSRDMTLEGVEQYFGPGTRLTVT.

CDR3 region: CASSLVGSRTDTQYF. The DNA for the CDR3 is TGCGCCAGCAGCCTGGTAGGGTCACGCACAGATACGCAGTATTTT. The rearrangement links TRBV5-1 to TRBJ2-3; D gene uncertain. The CDR3 covers 15 residues. Trimming took 4 bases from V and 1 from J, leaving 13 bases between them. CDR1 is SGHRS and CDR2 is YFSETQ in the germline V gene.

CDR3 sequence (DNA): TGCAGCGCCCTTTGGGTCCATTCCTACGAGCAGTACTTC. As protein: CSALWVHSYEQYF. V gene TRBV29-1 combines with J gene TRBJ2-7; D is ambiguous. The germline gives CDR1 SQVTM, CDR2 ANQGSEA. This CDR3 is built from 13 residues. Trimming left V 7 bases short and J 1 base short, with 14 bases between.

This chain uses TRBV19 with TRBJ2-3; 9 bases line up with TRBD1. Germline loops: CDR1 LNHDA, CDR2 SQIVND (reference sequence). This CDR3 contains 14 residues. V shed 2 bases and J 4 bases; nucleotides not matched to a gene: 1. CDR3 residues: CASSITGGPDTQYF. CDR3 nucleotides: TGTGCCAGTAGTATAACAGGGGGCCCAGATACGCAGTATTTT. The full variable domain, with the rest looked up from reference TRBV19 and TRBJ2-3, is DGGITQSPKYLFRKEGQNVTLSCEQNLNHDAMYWYRQDPGQGLRLIYYSQIVNDFQKGDIAEGYSVSREKKESFPLTVTSAQKNPTAFYLCASSITGGPDTQYFGPGTRLTVL.

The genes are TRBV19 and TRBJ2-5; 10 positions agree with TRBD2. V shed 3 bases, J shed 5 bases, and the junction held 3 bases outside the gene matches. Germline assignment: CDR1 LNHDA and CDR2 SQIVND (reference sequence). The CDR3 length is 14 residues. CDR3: CASSIRLAGETQYF. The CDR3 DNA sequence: TGTGCCAGTAGTATCCGACTAGCGGGCGAGACCCAGTACTTC.